Listed below are T cell receptor beta chains from one sample, sequenced in a study of blood T cells in healthy people across ages. TCRdb processed the 5' RACE reads anew with MiXCR; each CDR3 protein has one entry. The repertoire includes about 760,000 distinct CDR3 sequences, approximately 25% of them detected once, and 9.4% sits in the top ten. This same sample was also taken into another study, of T cells of mothers and their children.

The sample was blood. These receptor sequences come from a boy aged 5-17 years in good health. Both conserved end residues are part of each CDR3. The order of the fields is J gene, clone size, V gene, D gene, CDR3 DNA, CDR3 protein. The D gene is left open where the match is weak. Rows may omit the clone size; those that give it use once, few, many or a size class.

>TRBJ2-1|few|TRBV10-3|TRBD2
TGTGCCACCGATGAGCGGGGCCCCTACAGTGAGCAGTTCTTC
CATDERGPYSEQFF
>TRBJ2-5|few|TRBV20-1|NA
TGCAGTGCTAGAGACCCCAGCCAAGAGACCCAGTACTTC
CSARDPSQETQYF
>TRBJ2-5|NA|TRBV20-1|NA
TGCAGTGCTAGGGAACAGGGACGAACGGTGGGGACCCAGTACTTC
CSAREQGRTVGTQYF
>TRBJ1-6|NA|TRBV7-2|TRBD1
TGTGCCAGCAGCTACCGACAGGGGAACAATTCACCCCTCCACTTT
CASSYRQGNNSPLHF
>TRBJ2-3|few|TRBV7-9|TRBD2
TGTGCCAGCAGCAACCGGGACTATGGAGATACGCAGTATTTT
CASSNRDYGDTQYF
>TRBJ2-3|NA|TRBV14|NA
TGTGCCAGCAGCCCGCGGACCGGTGGGACAGATACGCAGTATTTT
CASSPRTGGTDTQYF
>TRBJ2-7|NA|TRBV29-1|TRBD1
TGCAGCGTTTTGTCACAGGGGCTCTACGAGCAGTACTTC
CSVLSQGLYEQYF
>TRBJ2-2|few|TRBV9|NA
TGTGCCAGCAGCGTAGTAGCAGACACGAACACCGGGGAGCTGTTTTTT
CASSVVADTNTGELFF
>TRBJ1-2|few|TRBV4-3|NA
TGCGCCAGCAGCCAAGTAATGCGGCCCTATGGCTACACCTTC
CASSQVMRPYGYTF
>TRBJ2-4|NA|TRBV11-3|TRBD2
TGTGCCAGCAGCTTACCCGCACCTCGCGACGGGACTCTAGCGGGGTTTCAGTACTTC
CASSLPAPRDGTLAGFQYF
>TRBJ2-1|once|TRBV29-1|NA
TGCAGCGACGGGGGCGGGGGCAATGAGCAGTTCTTC
CSDGGGGNEQFF